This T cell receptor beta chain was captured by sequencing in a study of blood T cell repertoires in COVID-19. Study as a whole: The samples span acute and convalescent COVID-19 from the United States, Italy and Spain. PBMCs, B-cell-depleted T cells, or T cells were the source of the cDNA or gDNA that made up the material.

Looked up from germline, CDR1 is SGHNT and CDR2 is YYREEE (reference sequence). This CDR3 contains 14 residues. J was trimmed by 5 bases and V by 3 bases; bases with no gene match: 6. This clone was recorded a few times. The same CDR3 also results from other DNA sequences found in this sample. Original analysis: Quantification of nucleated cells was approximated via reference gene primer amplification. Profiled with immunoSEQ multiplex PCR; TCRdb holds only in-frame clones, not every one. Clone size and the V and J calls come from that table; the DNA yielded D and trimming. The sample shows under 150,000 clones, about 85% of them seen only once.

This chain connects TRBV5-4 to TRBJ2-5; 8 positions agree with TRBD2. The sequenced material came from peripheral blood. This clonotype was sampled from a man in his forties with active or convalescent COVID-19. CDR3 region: CASSSGGARETQYF. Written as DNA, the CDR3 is TGTGCCAGCAGCTCCGGGGGGGCCCGGGAGACCCAGTACTTC.